These 25 T cell receptor beta chains were all obtained from the same sample, sequenced in a study of shared clonotypes between healthy human individuals. TCRdb's table, derived via immunoSEQ multiplex PCR, lists solely in-frame clones and lacks some. The data show roughly 650,000 clones, around 97% seen once. The sample taken for sequencing was naive CD4+ T cells sorted from blood. Subset here: CD45RA+ positively selected. The receptor source for this set is a woman in her twenties or thirties in good health.

The CDR3 sequence is CASSFGGMETQYF. In DNA, the CDR3 is TGTGCCAGCAGTTTCGGGGGGATGGAGACCCAGTACTTC. The rearrangement links TRBV28 to TRBJ2-5; 7 bases align to TRBD2. Germline CDR1 and CDR2: MDHEN and SYDVKM. V lost 3 bases to trimming and J lost 5 bases; unmatched junction nucleotides: 3. This CDR3 is 13 amino acids long.

V and J are TRBV19 and TRBJ1-4; 10 nucleotides line up with TRBD1. The germline V gene has CDR1 LNHDA and CDR2 SQIVND (reference sequence). The CDR3 length is 16 residues. V gave up 9 bases and J gave up 11 bases; unmatched junction bases: 18. In DNA form, the CDR3 reads TGTGCCAGCTCCAGACAGGGGGCGAGCGTCGAGGGTAAACTGTTTTTT. Amino acids: CASSRQGASVEGKLFF.

CDR3 nucleotide sequence: TGTGCCAGCAGCGTAGCTACGGGGGAATCCTACGAGCAGTACTTC. Translation: CASSVATGESYEQYF. V and J are TRBV9 and TRBJ2-7; possible D gene TRBD2, 6 bases. Trimming removed 0 bases at V and 1 base at J, with 11 bases between. CDR3 length: 15 amino acids. Germline V gene lookup returns CDR1 SGDLS and CDR2 YYNGEE.

The V gene is TRBV6-1, the J gene TRBJ1-1; D ambiguous. The germline V gene encodes CDR1 MNHNS and CDR2 SASEGT. The V and J ends lost 6 bases and 1 base respectively, with 12 bases between them. The CDR3 loop spans 14 amino acids. The CDR3 DNA reads TGTGCCAGCAGACCAACGCTGGGGAACACTGAAGCTTTCTTT. Translation: CASRPTLGNTEAFF.

The chain couples TRBV7-8 to TRBJ2-7; 7 nucleotides line up with TRBD2. V gave up 1 base and J gave up 1 base; unmatched junction bases: 7. Germline-derived CDR1 and CDR2 are SGHVS and FQNEAQ. The CDR3 is 16 residues long. For the CDR3, the DNA is TGTGCCAGCAGCTTAGTTAGTCTAGCGGAATCCTACGAGCAGTACTTC. Its translation: CASSLVSLAESYEQYF.

The genes are TRBV5-4 and TRBJ2-5; TRBD2 matches 7 bases. Trimming took 3 bases from V and 5 from J; bases not matched to a gene: 4. CDR1 is SGHNT, CDR2 YYREEE, per germline (reference sequence). The CDR3 is 13 amino acids. The CDR3 DNA is TGTGCCAGCAGCTGGGGGGGTGGGGAGACCCAGTACTTC. Its protein product is CASSWGGGETQYF. The full variable domain, completed using reference TRBV5-4 and TRBJ2-5, is ETGVTQSPTHLIKTRGQQVTLRCSSQSGHNTVSWYQQALGQGPQFIFQYYREEENGRGNFPPRFSGLQFPNYSSELNVNALELDDSALYLCASSWGGGETQYFGPGTRLLVL.

Notes on this clone: Other DNA sequences in the sample encode the same CDR3. The V and J genes are TRBV5-1 and TRBJ2-7; unclear D gene. This CDR3 is built from 11 residues. V was shortened by 0 bases and J by 7 bases, with 5 bases between the two germline ends. Germline CDR1 reads SGHRS; CDR2 reads YFSETQ. CDR3 amino acids: CASSLEGEQYF. As DNA, the CDR3 is TGCGCCAGCAGCTTGGAAGGAGAGCAGTACTTC. The variable domain in full, completed from reference TRBV5-1 and TRBJ2-7, reads KAGVTQTPRYLIKTRGQQVTLSCSPISGHRSVSWYQQTPGQGLQFLFEYFSETQRNKGNFPGRFSGRQFSNSRSEMNVSTLELGDSALYLCASSLEGEQYFGPGTRLTVT.

On this clone itself: Other nucleotide sequences in the sample specify the same CDR3. The chain employs TRBV28 and TRBJ2-2, with D uncertain. V was cut by 9 bases and J by 1 base, with 3 bases left in between. Germline CDR1 reads MDHEN; CDR2 reads SYDVKM. The CDR3 is 11 amino acids. CDR3 nucleotides: TGTGCCAGTCTGAACACCGGGGAGCTGTTTTTT. This encodes CASLNTGELFF.

V and J are TRBV12-2 and TRBJ2-7. TRBV12-2 is recorded as a pseudogene. The CDR3 is made up of 16 amino acids. CDR3 loop: CASRSHPPGPSYEQYF. CDR3 nucleotides: TGTGCAAGTCGCTCTCACCCCCCGGGCCCGAGCTACGAGCAGTACTTC.

The chain combines TRBV28 with TRBJ2-3, with 8 positions matching TRBD1. This CDR3 has 14 amino acids. V was pared by 9 bases and J by 4 bases, with 9 bases of the junction left unmatched. Germline CDR1 and CDR2: MDHEN and SYDVKM. CDR3: CASYTQGAADTQYF. CDR3 coding DNA: TGTGCCAGTTACACCCAGGGGGCGGCAGATACGCAGTATTTT.

The table lists this clone with a count of one. The V and J genes are TRBV10-1 and TRBJ2-2; D call uncertain. The V gene's germline CDR1 is WNHNN and CDR2 SYGVQD (reference sequence). V lost 0 bases and J lost 6, with 8 bases in between. The CDR3 is made up of 14 amino acids. Written as DNA, the CDR3 is TGCGCCAGCAGTGAGTCGACTGTCTCCGGGGAGCTGTTTTTT. It encodes CASSESTVSGELFF.

This chain links TRBV18 with TRBJ2-2; either TRBD1 or TRBD2 may supply D (6 bases each). V was clipped by 3 bases and J by 0 bases, with 8 bases between them. Germline V gene lookup returns CDR1 KGHSH and CDR2 LQKENI. The CDR3 covers 15 residues. The CDR3, as DNA: TGTGCCAGCTCACCGGGGGGCGCGAACACCGGGGAGCTGTTTTTT. Its protein is CASSPGGANTGELFF. The full variable domain, with the rest looked up from reference TRBV18 and TRBJ2-2, is NAGVMQNPRHLVRRRGQEARLRCSPMKGHSHVYWYRQLPEEGLKFMVYLQKENIIDESGMPKERFSAEFPKEGPSILRIQQVVRGDSAAYFCASSPGGANTGELFFGEGSRLTVL.

This clone was seen a handful of times. V and J are TRBV5-1 and TRBJ1-2; D call uncertain. V lost 2 bases to trimming and J lost 3 bases, with 14 bases between them. Germline lookup yields CDR1 SGHRS and CDR2 YFSETQ. The CDR3 runs to 15 residues. The CDR3 DNA reads as TGCGCCAGCAGCTTAGAGAGACGGACCCACTATGGCTACACCTTC. Translated: CASSLERRTHYGYTF.

The chain links TRBV21-1 to TRBJ1-3. TRBV21-1 is tagged as a pseudogene. The CDR3 length is 16 residues. The DNA of the CDR3 is TGTGCCAGCAGCAAGTTAACCCATCTCCGGAGAAACACCATATATTTT. The encoded protein is CASSKLTHLRRNTIYF.

CDR3 coding DNA: TGTGCCAGCCGATATGCCACCAGGGCCTACACCTTC. Translating it yields CASRYATRAYTF. The rearrangement joins TRBV6-1 to TRBJ1-2; TRBD1 might be the D (5 bases). The CDR3 runs to 12 residues. Trimming removed 8 bases at V and 10 bases at J, with 17 bases between. Germline CDR1 reads MNHNS; CDR2 reads SASEGT.

The rearrangement links TRBV6-4 to TRBJ2-1, with D maybe TRBD2 (6 bases). Trimming took off 0 bases at V and 9 bases at J, with 9 bases between the two ends. There are 13 residues in the CDR3. Germline loops: CDR1 MRHNA, CDR2 SNTAGT. The CDR3 DNA follows: TGTGCCAGCAGTGACTCGGGAGGCGGTGAGCAGTTCTTC. The encoded protein is CASSDSGGGEQFF.

The rearrangement joins TRBV5-1 to TRBJ2-7, with D possibly TRBD2 on 6 matching bases. Germline V lookup: CDR1 SGHRS, CDR2 YFSETQ. Trimming pared 3 bases from V and 2 bases from J, leaving 18 bases between. The CDR3 is 16 residues long. The CDR3 loop reads CASSSLGRGPTYEQYF. DNA for the CDR3: TGCGCCAGCAGCTCCCTTGGGCGGGGTCCTACCTACGAGCAGTACTTC.

The rearrangement links TRBV11-1 to TRBJ2-7; 9 nucleotides line up with TRBD2. Germline V lookup: CDR1 SGHAT, CDR2 FQDESV (reference sequence). J was trimmed by 3 bases and V by 5 bases; bases with no gene match: 11. This CDR3 has 16 amino acids. CDR3 sequence reads: CASSKSSSGEIYEQYF. The CDR3 bases are TGTGCCAGCAGCAAATCGTCTAGCGGGGAAATCTACGAGCAGTACTTC.

This clone was seen only once. This sequence joins TRBV28 and TRBJ1-5; 7 bases match TRBD1. The CDR3 runs 15 residues. Germline assignment: CDR1 MDHEN and CDR2 SYDVKM. V was pared by 7 bases and J by 0 bases, with 6 bases of the junction left unmatched. CDR3 sequence: CASTPRGASNQPQHF. CDR3 nucleotide sequence: TGTGCCAGCACCCCCAGGGGGGCTAGCAATCAGCCCCAGCATTTT.

The rearrangement joins TRBV19 to TRBJ2-1; 10 bases fit TRBD2. V was clipped by 5 bases and J by 12 bases; unmatched bases: 16. This CDR3 has 16 amino acids. Per the germline V gene, CDR1 is LNHDA and CDR2 is SQIVND (reference sequence). The CDR3 here is CASSGGTSVVVRRQFF. In DNA, the CDR3 is TGTGCCAGTAGTGGGGGGACTAGCGTGGTGGTTCGGCGGCAGTTCTTC.

J is TRBJ2-7 and V is TRBV7-2; 9 nucleotides align to TRBD1. This CDR3 spans 16 amino acids. The J segment lost 7 bases and the V segment lost 1 base, leaving 11 bases of the junction unmatched. The V gene's germline CDR1 is SGHTA and CDR2 FQGNSA. In DNA form, the CDR3 reads TGTGCCAGCAGCTTAGGGCTAACAGGGGGCACGGGGGAGCAGTACTTC. This encodes CASSLGLTGGTGEQYF.

This clone was picked up a small number of times. This chain connects TRBV5-1 to TRBJ1-5; 7 nucleotides agree with TRBD1. Germline CDR1 SGHRS, CDR2 YFSETQ. Trimming at V came to 3 bases and at J to 4 bases, leaving 7 bases not matched to a gene. The CDR3 totals 15 residues. As DNA, the CDR3 is TGCGCCAGCAGCTCTACAGGGGTAGGAAATCAGCCCCAGCATTTT. It encodes CASSSTGVGNQPQHF.

This clone was recorded only once. This chain uses TRBV19 with TRBJ1-1; D remains unclear. CDR1 LNHDA and CDR2 SQIVND come from the germline V gene (reference sequence). The CDR3 totals 15 residues. V dropped 3 bases and J dropped 0 bases, with 11 bases sitting between them. The CDR3 region has the DNA TGTGCCAGTAGTATCATCCACCAGATGAACACTGAAGCTTTCTTT. Translated, it gives CASSIIHQMNTEAFF.

V and J are TRBV10-1 and TRBJ2-5, with D unclear. Matching the DNA end better, TRBJ2-7 makes the J call doubtful. Germline CDR1 reads WNHNN; CDR2 reads SYGVQD (reference sequence). There are 12 residues in the CDR3. In DNA form, the CDR3 reads TGCGCCAGCAGCGACGACATCTACGAGCAGTACTTC. It translates to CASSDDIYEQYF.

This sequence joins TRBV7-9 and TRBJ2-2; 10 nucleotides line up with TRBD2. V gave up 5 bases and J gave up 6 bases; unmatched junction bases: 6. Germline-derived CDR1 and CDR2 are SEHNR and FQNEAQ (reference sequence). The CDR3 is 15 amino acids. The CDR3 region is CASSMGLAGAGELFF. The CDR3 DNA reads TGTGCCAGCAGCATGGGGCTAGCGGGAGCCGGGGAGCTGTTTTTT.